This T cell receptor beta chain appears in the sequencing data of a study of T cells in Graves' hyperthyroidism and ophthalmopathy. Study findings and constraints: Before onset, by a median of about six months, the model predicted ophthalmopathy.

V was shortened by 5 bases and J by 9 bases, with 23 bases between the two germline ends. The length of the CDR3 is 17 residues. Per the germline V gene, CDR1 is LNHDA and CDR2 is SQIVND (reference sequence). This clonotype was seen many times. Its specificity is not known. From RNA transcripts, TCR beta CDR3 regions were amplified. HTBI primers were the set used in a first-round RT-PCR of the TCR CDR3. One entry per CDR3 protein, called by TCRdb with MiXCR from the multiplex PCR reads. The sample has roughly 840,000 distinct CDR3 sequences; 38% are singletons. Stable Graves' hyperthyroidism denoted no ophthalmopathy progression over 18 months.

The TCR was taken from a man between 18 and 35 years old with Graves' hyperthyroidism. Sequencing was done on a sample of blood. The chain joins TRBV19 to TRBJ1-6, with a tentative D call TRBD1 (5 bases). CDR3 coding DNA: TGTGCCAGTAGTTCGATGGACACTACGTTTATTGGTTCACCCCTCCACTTT. Translation gives CASSSMDTTFIGSPLHF.